The present T cell receptor (beta chain) was sequenced within a study of cytomegalovirus exposure and HLA in healthy donors. The PCR made use of 60 Vbeta and 13 Jbeta primers. This table comes from immunoSEQ multiplex PCR, and its TCRdb copy is limited to in-frame clones, with some not included. In the table there are around 190,000 clones, around 88% of which are singletons. Study-wide points: HLA-A and HLA-B allele assignments for most subjects were reportedly predicted accurately using TCR beta sequences. The investigators catalogued 150 to 200 TCR beta chains as cytomegalovirus-associated. The Asian-associated ancestry cluster reportedly had fewer N-insertions than the approximately 670-donor mean in a later analysis. Exclusion as indistinguishable affected some V segments, including TRBV6-2 and TRBV6-3.

With regard to this clone: Its antigen is still unknown.

The V gene end was trimmed by 9 bases and the J gene end by 7 bases; junction bases not matched to a gene: 12. The germline V gene encodes CDR1 LNHDA and CDR2 SQIVND (reference sequence). This CDR3 is 15 amino acids long. V and J are TRBV19 and TRBJ2-2; 9 positions agree with TRBD1. Sequenced: PBMCs. This TCR was recovered from a man in his forties in good health and CMV-seropositive. This CDR3 is CASLNRGQSDGELFF. Written as DNA, the CDR3 is TGTGCCAGCCTTAACAGGGGGCAGAGTGACGGGGAGCTGTTTTTT. The full variable domain, rest sourced from reference TRBV19 and TRBJ2-2, is DGGITQSPKYLFRKEGQNVTLSCEQNLNHDAMYWYRQDPGQGLRLIYYSQIVNDFQKGDIAEGYSVSREKKESFPLTVTSAQKNPTAFYLCASLNRGQSDGELFFGEGSRLTVL.